This entry lists 21 T cell receptor beta chains sequenced from one sample in a study of T cells after yellow fever vaccination. TCRdb re-called the 5' RACE reads through MiXCR, storing one row per CDR3 protein. The sample carries hundreds of thousands of distinct CDR3 sequences, 13% recorded once. The source was PBMCs, collected on the day of the yellow fever booster vaccination. The receptors derive from a man between 25 and 39 years old who received the YFV17D yellow fever vaccine.

The rearrangement links TRBV27 to TRBJ1-5, with 7 bases aligning to TRBD1. CDR1 and CDR2 (germline): MNHEY, SMNVEV (reference sequence). The CDR3 is made up of 15 amino acids. With V trimmed by 6 bases and J by 6 bases, 11 bases remained unmatched. The CDR3 loop reads CASRQGGALGQPQHF. CDR3 DNA sequence: TGTGCCAGCAGGCAGGGGGGCGCTTTAGGTCAGCCCCAGCATTTT.

The rearrangement uses TRBV5-1 and TRBJ2-3; TRBD2 agrees at 7 bases. V lost 5 bases and J lost 0; bases outside the gene matches: 3. CDR1 is SGHRS and CDR2 is YFSETQ in the germline V gene. The CDR3 is made up of 14 amino acids. DNA for the CDR3: TGCGCCAGCAGGGATAGCGGGAGCACAGATACGCAGTATTTT. It specifies CASRDSGSTDTQYF. The full variable domain, rest sourced from reference TRBV5-1 and TRBJ2-3, is KAGVTQTPRYLIKTRGQQVTLSCSPISGHRSVSWYQQTPGQGLQFLFEYFSETQRNKGNFPGRFSGRQFSNSRSEMNVSTLELGDSALYLCASRDSGSTDTQYFGPGTRLTVL.

The chain uses TRBV14 and TRBJ2-5; D is perhaps TRBD1 or TRBD2 (5 bases each). The CDR3 loop spans 15 amino acids. V shed 0 bases and J shed 6 bases, with 14 bases lying between them. Germline CDR1 SGHDN, CDR2 FVKESK. The CDR3 sequence is CASSQEGTGGKTQYF. DNA for the CDR3: TGTGCCAGCAGCCAAGAAGGGACCGGAGGAAAGACCCAGTACTTC.

The rearrangement joins TRBV19 to TRBJ1-1; 7 bases map to TRBD1. The germline V gene encodes CDR1 LNHDA and CDR2 SQIVND (reference sequence). The CDR3 extends over 13 amino acids. V dropped 3 bases and J dropped 5; count of bases not matched to a gene: 3. CDR3 nucleotide sequence: TGTGCCAGTAGTATTCTCAGGGGGACTGAAGCTTTCTTT. This sequence encodes CASSILRGTEAFF.

This clonotype was observed many times. The chain uses TRBV12-1 and TRBJ2-7; the table's D gene call, TRBD1, was not cross checked with the DNA. TRBV12-1 is listed as a pseudogene. The CDR3 sequence is 16 residues long. The CDR3 DNA reads TGTGCCGGCCCCGGGGGGTGTCTGAACCGCGACTACGAGCAGTACTTC. Translating gives CAGPGGCLNRDYEQYF.

The chain carries TRBV10-3 and TRBJ2-7; D is perhaps TRBD1 or TRBD2 (5 bases each). Trimming took off 7 bases at V and 6 bases at J, with 19 bases between the two ends. This CDR3 is built from 14 residues. Looked up from germline, CDR1 is ENHRY and CDR2 is SYGVKD. The CDR3 DNA reads TGTGCCATCACCCCTCGGGGACCACCGAGCGAGCAGTACTTC. Its protein product is CAITPRGPPSEQYF.

This clonotype turned up a few times. The J gene is TRBJ1-2, the V gene TRBV7-9; tentatively, D is TRBD1 (6 bases). This CDR3 is built from 14 residues. Germline V gives CDR1 SEHNR, CDR2 FQNEAQ (reference sequence). Trimming took 1 base from V and 7 from J, leaving 13 bases between them. CDR3 residues: CASSLEGGYFGYTF. The DNA of the CDR3 is TGTGCCAGCAGCTTAGAGGGGGGCTATTTTGGCTACACCTTC.

This clonotype turned up a few times. V and J are TRBV18 and TRBJ2-3; D is unresolved. V lost 3 bases to trimming and J lost 0 bases, with 10 bases between them. The CDR3 has 15 amino acids. Germline V gives CDR1 KGHSH, CDR2 LQKENI. The CDR3 is CASSPFAESTDTQYF. The CDR3, as DNA: TGTGCCAGCTCACCGTTTGCGGAGAGCACAGATACGCAGTATTTT.

This clonotype was picked up a small number of times. This chain links TRBV7-8 with TRBJ2-2, with 7 bases matching TRBD2. Losses at the gene ends were 4 bases for V and 4 bases for J; bases not matched to a gene: 6. The CDR3 has 15 amino acids. Germline lookup yields CDR1 SGHVS and CDR2 FQNEAQ. The CDR3 DNA follows: TGTGCCAGCAGCTCCACCGGGACTACCACCGGGGAGCTGTTTTTT. The encoded protein is CASSSTGTTTGELFF.

V and J are TRBV28 and TRBJ2-2, with D possibly matching TRBD2 (6 bases). The CDR3 totals 15 residues. Germline values: CDR1 MDHEN, CDR2 SYDVKM. V was pared by 5 bases and J by 6 bases, with 16 bases between. The CDR3 DNA is TGTGCCAGCAGTCCCCGGGGAGGTCGGTCCGGGGAGCTGTTTTTT. It is translated as CASSPRGGRSGELFF.

The V and J genes are TRBV7-2 and TRBJ1-6; no clear D. Looked up from germline, CDR1 is SGHTA and CDR2 is FQGNSA. The CDR3 has 11 amino acids. V was cut by 2 bases and J by 13 bases, with 6 bases left in between. CDR3 DNA sequence: TGTGCCAGCAGCTTACCCGGTCCCCTCCACTTT. Its protein is CASSLPGPLHF.

This clonotype was detected a few times. The rearrangement joins TRBV15 to TRBJ2-3, with 9 positions matching TRBD2. V shed 6 bases and J 3 bases; nucleotides not matched to a gene: 7. The CDR3 extends over 15 amino acids. The germline V gene encodes CDR1 LNHNV and CDR2 YYDKDF (reference sequence). The DNA for the CDR3 is TGTGCCACCAGAGGTAGCGGGAGTAGAACAGATACGCAGTATTTT. Translation gives CATRGSGSRTDTQYF.

This chain joins TRBV7-2 and TRBJ2-1, with no clear D. V was pared by 1 base and J by 2 bases, with 6 bases between. This CDR3 is 14 amino acids long. The germline V gene has CDR1 SGHTA and CDR2 FQGNSA. The CDR3 DNA follows: TGTGCCAGCAGCTTAGAATCTGCCTACAATGAGCAGTTCTTC. Its translation: CASSLESAYNEQFF.

V is TRBV5-6 and J is TRBJ2-7, with D possibly TRBD1 on 5 matching bases. The germline V and J ends were trimmed by 2 bases and 2 bases, with 23 bases remaining between them. The CDR3 contains 18 residues. Germline assignment: CDR1 SGHDT and CDR2 YYEEEE. This CDR3 reads CASSFASLQAASPYEQYF. CDR3 sequence (DNA): TGTGCCAGCAGCTTCGCGAGCTTACAGGCGGCGTCCCCCTACGAGCAGTACTTC. Combining the CDR3 with reference TRBV5-6 and TRBJ2-7 gives the whole variable domain DAGVTQSPTHLIKTRGQQVTLRCSPKSGHDTVSWYQQALGQGPQFIFQYYEEEERQRGNFPDRFSGHQFPNYSSELNVNALLLGDSALYLCASSFASLQAASPYEQYFGPGTRLTVT.

The V and J genes are TRBV12-3 or TRBV12-4 and TRBJ2-7, with D perhaps TRBD1 (6 bases). There are 15 residues in the CDR3. The V end was cut by 6 bases, the J end by 2 bases, with 17 bases between. The CDR3 DNA is TGTGCCAGCAGCAATCGACAGGCCCTCGCCTACGAGCAGTACTTC. Translation: CASSNRQALAYEQYF.

The gene calls are TRBV29-1 and TRBJ1-2; 10 bases are shared with TRBD1. After removal of 6 bases from V and 6 bases from J, the junction contained 10 bases not matched to a gene. Germline loops: CDR1 SQVTM, CDR2 ANQGSEA. This CDR3 is built from 14 residues. The CDR3 here is CSVTDRQGAHGYTF. CDR3 sequence (DNA): TGCAGCGTGACCGACCGACAGGGGGCGCATGGCTACACCTTC.

The genes are TRBV6-1 and TRBJ2-2, with no clear D. This CDR3 spans 15 amino acids. Germline CDR1 is MNHNS and CDR2 is SASEGT. With 5 bases removed from V and 1 base from J, the gap between germline ends came to 11 bases. This CDR3 is CASSRPHLNTGELFF. The DNA of the CDR3 is TGTGCCAGCAGTAGACCGCACTTGAACACCGGGGAGCTGTTTTTT.

V gene TRBV20-1 combines with J gene TRBJ1-3, with 7 bases lining up with TRBD1. V trimming: 3 bases; J trimming: 1 base; junction bases outside the gene matches: 18. This CDR3 spans 19 amino acids. Germline-derived CDR1 and CDR2 are DFQATT and SNEGSKA (reference sequence). CDR3 DNA: TGCAGTGCTAGTCTCAGGACAGGTTCCGGGAGTGTTTCTGGAAACACCATATATTTT. Translation gives CSASLRTGSGSVSGNTIYF.

This clonotype was counted only a few times. V gene TRBV7-2 combines with J gene TRBJ2-2; 11 positions agree with TRBD2. J was trimmed by 5 bases and V by 5 bases; bases with no gene match: 4. CDR1 is SGHTA, CDR2 FQGNSA, per germline. The CDR3 is 15 residues long. CDR3 sequence: CASSVGLAATGELFF. The CDR3 bases are TGTGCCAGCAGCGTGGGACTAGCGGCTACCGGGGAGCTGTTTTTT.

This clonotype has just a few counts. This rearrangement joins TRBV7-8 to TRBJ1-1; TRBD1 might be the D (5 bases). This CDR3 has 13 amino acids. Germline V gene sequence: CDR1 SGHVS, CDR2 FQNEAQ. Trimming removed 1 base at V and 8 bases at J, with 11 bases between. The CDR3 loop is CASSLDRDREAFF. As DNA, the CDR3 is TGTGCCAGCAGCTTAGATCGGGACCGAGAAGCTTTCTTT.

The rearrangement uses TRBV5-1 and TRBJ2-2; perhaps D is TRBD1 or TRBD2 (5 bases each). Germline V CDR1 and CDR2: SGHRS, YFSETQ. CDR3 size: 14 residues. Trimming shortened V by 4 bases and J by 5 bases, and 12 bases separated the two germline ends. CDR3 loop: CASSPGPGTGELFF. The CDR3 DNA is TGCGCCAGCAGCCCGGGACCCGGGACCGGGGAGCTGTTTTTT.